Listed below are T cell receptor beta chains from one sample, sequenced in a study of cytomegalovirus exposure and HLA in healthy donors. Clones were sequenced by immunoSEQ multiplex PCR, and TCRdb holds only the in-frame ones, with some missing. Altogether 150,000 to 170,000 clones are present, less than 90% being singletons, with the ten largest covering under 25%. The sample comprised PBMCs. Every receptor here comes from a man between 18 and 35 years old in good health and CMV-seropositive. CDR3s include the opening cysteine and the closing phenylalanine or tryptophan. Fields, in order: D gene, J gene, V gene, clone size, CDR3 DNA, CDR3 protein. D genes are given only for firm matches. Not every row has a clone size; where given, it reads once, few, many or a size class.

d_call: NA
j_call: TRBJ1-4
v_call: TRBV5-1
clone_size: NA
cdr3_nt: TGCGCCAGCAGCTTGGCCGTAGGGAGTAATGAAAAACTGTTTTTT
cdr3_aa: CASSLAVGSNEKLFF

d_call: NA
j_call: TRBJ2-1
v_call: TRBV6-5
clone_size: NA
cdr3_nt: TGTGCCAGCAGCCACAAGGCGGATGAGCAGTTCTTC
cdr3_aa: CASSHKADEQFF

d_call: NA
j_call: TRBJ2-2
v_call: TRBV4-3
clone_size: NA
cdr3_nt: TGCGCCAGCAGCCAAACCTCGGTAACCGGGGAGCTGTTTTTT
cdr3_aa: CASSQTSVTGELFF

d_call: NA
j_call: TRBJ1-6
v_call: TRBV6-5
clone_size: few
cdr3_nt: TGTGCCAGCAGTGAAGAGAGGGGGTGGTCCCTCCACTTT
cdr3_aa: CASSEERGWSLHF

d_call: TRBD1
j_call: TRBJ1-2
v_call: TRBV7-3
clone_size: NA
cdr3_nt: TGTGCCAGCAGCCCTTACCATGTGGGACAGGGAGAGGGCTACACCTTC
cdr3_aa: CASSPYHVGQGEGYTF

d_call: TRBD1
j_call: TRBJ1-4
v_call: TRBV5-1
clone_size: NA
cdr3_nt: TGCGCCAGCACCGACCACAGGGGGCTTGGTGAAAAACTGTTTTTT
cdr3_aa: CASTDHRGLGEKLFF

d_call: TRBD1
j_call: TRBJ1-4
v_call: TRBV5-8
clone_size: NA
cdr3_nt: TGTGCCAGCAGCCATTCGACAGGGGATGAAAAACTGTTTTTT
cdr3_aa: CASSHSTGDEKLFF

d_call: TRBD2
j_call: TRBJ2-7
v_call: TRBV27
clone_size: NA
cdr3_nt: TGTGCCAGCAGTTTCGGGACTAGCGGGAGAAACGAGCAGTACTTC
cdr3_aa: CASSFGTSGRNEQYF

d_call: NA
j_call: TRBJ2-1
v_call: TRBV11-2
clone_size: NA
cdr3_nt: TGTGCCAGCAGACGAACGCTAGGAGATTACAATGAGCAGTTCTTC
cdr3_aa: CASRRTLGDYNEQFF

d_call: TRBD2
j_call: TRBJ2-1
v_call: TRBV9
clone_size: NA
cdr3_nt: TGTGCCAGCAGCGTAGGAGGTAGCGGGAGCTCCTACAATGAGCAGTTCTTC
cdr3_aa: CASSVGGSGSSYNEQFF

d_call: TRBD2
j_call: TRBJ2-3
v_call: TRBV5-1
clone_size: NA
cdr3_nt: TGCGCCAGCACCCTAGCGGGAGCTCCAGATACGCAGTATTTT
cdr3_aa: CASTLAGAPDTQYF

d_call: NA
j_call: TRBJ2-7
v_call: TRBV7-6
clone_size: NA
cdr3_nt: TGTGCCAGCACCTCAGGCCGGACAGAGGCATGGTACTTC
cdr3_aa: CASTSGRTEAWYF